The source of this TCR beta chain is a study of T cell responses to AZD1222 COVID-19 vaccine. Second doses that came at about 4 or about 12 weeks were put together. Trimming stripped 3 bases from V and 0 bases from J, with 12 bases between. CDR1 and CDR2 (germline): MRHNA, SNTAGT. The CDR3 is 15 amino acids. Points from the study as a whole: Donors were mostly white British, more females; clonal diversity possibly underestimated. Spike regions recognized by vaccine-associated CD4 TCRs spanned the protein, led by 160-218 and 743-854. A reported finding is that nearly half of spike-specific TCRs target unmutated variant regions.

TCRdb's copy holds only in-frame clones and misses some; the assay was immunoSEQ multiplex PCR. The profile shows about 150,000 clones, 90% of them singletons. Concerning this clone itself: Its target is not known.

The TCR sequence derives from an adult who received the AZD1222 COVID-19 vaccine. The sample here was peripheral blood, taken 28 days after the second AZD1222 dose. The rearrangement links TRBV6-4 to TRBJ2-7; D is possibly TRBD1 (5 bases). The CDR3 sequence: CASSEGPSSSYEQYF. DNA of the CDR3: TGTGCCAGCAGTGAGGGGCCCTCGAGCTCCTACGAGCAGTACTTC.